This TCR beta chain is drawn from a study of T-cell memory formation after mild COVID-19. Whole-study context: TCR clusters showed largely donor specificity. Study conclusions and caveats: Contracting clones, day 15 to 85, had balanced CD4/CD8, and later expanders favored CD4+. In pre-infection memory, a portion of responding clones appeared, which suggested that cross-reactive memory joined.

Researchers used 5'RACE with constant-segment primers to make TCR alpha and TCR beta cDNA libraries that carry sample barcodes and UMIs. From the 5' RACE reads, TCRdb called clonotypes with MiXCR, one entry per CDR3 protein. The sample gives 550,000 to 650,000 distinct CDR3 sequences, approximately 15% of which show up once; 8.1% is in the top ten. Trimming left V 3 bases short and J 3 bases short, with 6 bases between. The CDR3 length is 13 residues. Germline values: CDR1 SGHRS, CDR2 YFSETQ. This clonotype was seen more than once but under ten times. Its antigen is undetermined. The chain is built from TRBV5-1 and TRBJ2-2, with no clear D. The origin of this receptor is an adult woman who had mild COVID-19 (a few samples of this study predate the infection). Cell type and time point are not known. Sequencing used PBMCs or a T cell subset sorted from them (not recorded which). CDR3 region: CASSYIDTGELFF. The CDR3 DNA sequence: TGCGCCAGCAGCTATATCGACACCGGGGAGCTGTTTTTT.